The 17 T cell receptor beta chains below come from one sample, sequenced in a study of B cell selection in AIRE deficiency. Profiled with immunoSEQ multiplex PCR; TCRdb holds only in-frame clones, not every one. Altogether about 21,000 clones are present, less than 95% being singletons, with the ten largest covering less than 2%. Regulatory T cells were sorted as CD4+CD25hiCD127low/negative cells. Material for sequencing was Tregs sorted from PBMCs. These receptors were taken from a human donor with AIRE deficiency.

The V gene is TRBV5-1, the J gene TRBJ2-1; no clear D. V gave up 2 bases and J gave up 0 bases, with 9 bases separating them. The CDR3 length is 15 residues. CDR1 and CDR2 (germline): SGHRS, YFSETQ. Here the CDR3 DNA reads TGCGCCAGCAGCTTAACTACGAGCTCCTACAATGAGCAGTTCTTC. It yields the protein CASSLTTSSYNEQFF.

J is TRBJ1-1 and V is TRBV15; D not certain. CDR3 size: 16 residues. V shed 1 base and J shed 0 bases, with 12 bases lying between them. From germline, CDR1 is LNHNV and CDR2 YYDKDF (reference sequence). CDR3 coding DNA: TGTGCCACCAGCAGAGGCCCACTAATTATGAACACTGAAGCTTTCTTT. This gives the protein CATSRGPLIMNTEAFF.

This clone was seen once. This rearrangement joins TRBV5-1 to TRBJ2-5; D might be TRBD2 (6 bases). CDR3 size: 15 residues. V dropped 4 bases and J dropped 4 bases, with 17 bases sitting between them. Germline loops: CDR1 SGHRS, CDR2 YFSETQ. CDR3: CASSAGPGERETQYF. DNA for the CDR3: TGCGCCAGCAGCGCTGGCCCGGGAGAACGAGAGACCCAGTACTTC.

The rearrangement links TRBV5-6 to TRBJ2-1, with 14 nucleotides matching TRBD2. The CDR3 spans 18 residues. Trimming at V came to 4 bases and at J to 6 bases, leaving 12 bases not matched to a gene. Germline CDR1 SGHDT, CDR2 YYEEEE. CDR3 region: CASSPRLAGGYFGNEQFF. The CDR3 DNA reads TGTGCCAGCAGCCCGAGACTAGCGGGAGGGTATTTTGGCAATGAGCAGTTCTTC.

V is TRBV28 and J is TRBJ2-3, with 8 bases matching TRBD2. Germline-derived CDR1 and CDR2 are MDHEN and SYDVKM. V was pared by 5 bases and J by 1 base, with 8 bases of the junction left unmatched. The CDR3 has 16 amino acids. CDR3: CASSRVAGRRTDTQYF. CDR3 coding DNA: TGTGCCAGCAGTCGGGTAGCGGGACGACGCACAGATACGCAGTATTTT.

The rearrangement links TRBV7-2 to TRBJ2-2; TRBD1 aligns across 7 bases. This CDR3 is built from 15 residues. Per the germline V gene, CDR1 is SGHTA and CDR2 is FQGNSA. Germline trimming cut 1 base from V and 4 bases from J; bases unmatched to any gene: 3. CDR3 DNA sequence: TGTGCCAGCAGCTTAGGACAGGGCGGCACCGGGGAGCTGTTTTTT. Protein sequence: CASSLGQGGTGELFF.

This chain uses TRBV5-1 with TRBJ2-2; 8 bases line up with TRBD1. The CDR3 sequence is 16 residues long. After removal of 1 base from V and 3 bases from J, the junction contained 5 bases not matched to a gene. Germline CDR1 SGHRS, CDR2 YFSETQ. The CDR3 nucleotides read TGCGCCAGCAGCTTGCAGGGGGCCCGATACACCGGGGAGCTGTTTTTT. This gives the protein CASSLQGARYTGELFF.

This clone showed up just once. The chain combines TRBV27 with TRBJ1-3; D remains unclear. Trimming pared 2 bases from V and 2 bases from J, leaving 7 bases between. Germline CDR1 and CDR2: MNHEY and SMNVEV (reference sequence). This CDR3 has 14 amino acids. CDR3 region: CASSLAGTGNTIYF. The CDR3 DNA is TGTGCCAGCAGTTTAGCCGGGACTGGAAACACCATATATTTT.

This CDR3 reads CASSSSGAYNEQFF. Here the CDR3 DNA reads TGTGCCAGCAGTTCTAGCGGGGCCTACAATGAGCAGTTCTTC. V gene TRBV28 combines with J gene TRBJ2-1; 9 bases map to TRBD2. The germline CDR1 and CDR2 sequences are MDHEN and SYDVKM. The CDR3 runs to 14 residues. Trimming cost V 4 bases and J 2 bases; bases outside gene matches: 0.

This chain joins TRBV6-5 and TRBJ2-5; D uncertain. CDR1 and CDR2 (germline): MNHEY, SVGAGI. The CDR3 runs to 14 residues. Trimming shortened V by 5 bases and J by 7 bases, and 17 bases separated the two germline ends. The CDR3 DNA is TGTGCCAGCAGTCCTCAGCACCCGTATGGGACCCAGTACTTC. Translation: CASSPQHPYGTQYF.

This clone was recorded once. The CDR3 DNA follows: TGTGCCAGCAGTTACGGACTAGCGGACTACGAGCAGTACTTC. Its translation is CASSYGLADYEQYF. The chain uses TRBV6-6 and TRBJ2-7; 10 bases are a match to TRBD2. The germline V gene encodes CDR1 MNHNY and CDR2 SVGAGI (reference sequence). V shed 2 bases and J 3 bases; nucleotides not matched to a gene: 1. The CDR3 has 14 residues.

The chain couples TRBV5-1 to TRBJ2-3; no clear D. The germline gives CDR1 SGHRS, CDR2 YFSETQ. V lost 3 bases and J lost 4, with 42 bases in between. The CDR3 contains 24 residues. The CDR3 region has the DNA TGCGCCAGCAGCTCAGCAGGACCCATAAGGAGTGAAAAGCCGAAATGGGCTGAGCCAGATACGCAGTATTTT. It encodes CASSSAGPIRSEKPKWAEPDTQYF.

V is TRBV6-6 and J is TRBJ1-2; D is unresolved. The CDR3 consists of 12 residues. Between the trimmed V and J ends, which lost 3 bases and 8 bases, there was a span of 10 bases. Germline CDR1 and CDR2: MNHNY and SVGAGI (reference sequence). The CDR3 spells CASSYTPSGYTF. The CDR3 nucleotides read TGTGCCAGCAGTTATACGCCCTCGGGCTACACCTTC.

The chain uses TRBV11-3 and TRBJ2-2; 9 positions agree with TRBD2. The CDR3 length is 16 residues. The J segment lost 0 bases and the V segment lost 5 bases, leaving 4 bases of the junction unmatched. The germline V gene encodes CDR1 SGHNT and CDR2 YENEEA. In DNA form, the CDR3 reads TGTGCCAGCAGCCCCGTAGCGGGAGCGAACACCGGGGAGCTGTTTTTT. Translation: CASSPVAGANTGELFF.

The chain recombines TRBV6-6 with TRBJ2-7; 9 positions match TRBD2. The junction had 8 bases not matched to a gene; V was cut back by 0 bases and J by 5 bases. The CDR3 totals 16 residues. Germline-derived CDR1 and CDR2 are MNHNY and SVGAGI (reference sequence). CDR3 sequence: CASSYSIAGVRDEQYF. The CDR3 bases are TGTGCCAGCAGTTACTCCATAGCGGGAGTACGGGACGAGCAGTACTTC.

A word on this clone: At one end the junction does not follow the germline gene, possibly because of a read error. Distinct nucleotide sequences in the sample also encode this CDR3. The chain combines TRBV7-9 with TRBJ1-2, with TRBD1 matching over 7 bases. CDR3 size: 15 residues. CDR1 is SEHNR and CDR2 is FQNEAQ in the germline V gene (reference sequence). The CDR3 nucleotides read TGTGCCAGTAGCTTAAACAGGGGCGGGTTCTATGGCTACACCTTC. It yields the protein CASSLNRGGFYGYTF.

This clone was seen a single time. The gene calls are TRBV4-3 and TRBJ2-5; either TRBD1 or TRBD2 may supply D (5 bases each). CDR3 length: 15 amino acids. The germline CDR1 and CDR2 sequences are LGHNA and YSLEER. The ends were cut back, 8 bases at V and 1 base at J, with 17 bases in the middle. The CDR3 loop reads CASGTSRGAQETQYF. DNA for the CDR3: TGCGCCAGCGGAACCAGTCGAGGGGCCCAAGAGACCCAGTACTTC.